This T cell receptor (beta chain) comes out of a study of prognosis after radiotherapy for stage I lung cancer. Genomic DNA was the source, and TCR beta CDR3 was amplified from it by two-round multiplex PCR. Primers were specific to each TRBV and TRBJ gene in first-round PCR. Each CDR3 protein gets one entry after TCRdb re-called the multiplex PCR reads with MiXCR. The data hold about 25,000 distinct CDR3 sequences, with roughly 40% observed a single time. The CDR3 is made up of 14 amino acids. Germline V gives CDR1 DFQATT, CDR2 SNEGSKA (reference sequence). With 6 bases clipped from V and 6 bases from J, the junction kept 11 bases outside the gene matches.

Sample: PBMCs, taken before or after stereotactic body radiation therapy (not recorded which). The chain links TRBV20-1 to TRBJ2-3; TRBD2 agrees at 8 bases. This TCR came from a donor over 45 with non-small cell lung cancer. The CDR3 reads CSASGGSGTDTQYF. For the CDR3, the DNA is TGCAGTGCCAGTGGAGGTAGCGGGACGGATACGCAGTATTTT.